One and the same sample provided the 30 T cell receptor beta chains below, sequenced in a study of T cells in localized non-small cell lung cancer. The data were produced by immunoSEQ multiplex PCR, yet TCRdb's version contains in-frame clones alone and is incomplete. The sample yields about 79,000 clones, around nine tenths seen once. The material was peripheral blood, obtained before any cancer treatment. These TCRs come from a woman aged 35 to 75 with stage I squamous cell lung carcinoma.

The rearrangement joins TRBV20-1 to TRBJ2-7, with unresolved D. The germline V and J ends were trimmed by 3 bases and 3 bases, with 3 bases remaining between them. The CDR3 is 10 amino acids. Germline CDR1 DFQATT, CDR2 SNEGSKA (reference sequence). The CDR3 reads CSASCYEQYF. The CDR3 DNA is TGCAGTGCTAGTTGCTACGAGCAGTACTTC.

The chain is built from TRBV14 and TRBJ1-6; D is unresolved. Germline values: CDR1 SGHDN, CDR2 FVKESK. With 1 base removed from V and 5 bases from J, the gap between germline ends came to 12 bases. This CDR3 spans 16 amino acids. The CDR3 loop is CASSQARPAHNSPLHF. The CDR3 nucleotides are TGTGCCAGCAGCCAAGCTCGGCCAGCCCATAATTCACCCCTCCACTTT. The full variable domain, rest sourced from reference TRBV14 and TRBJ1-6, is EAGVTQFPSHSVIEKGQTVTLRCDPISGHDNLYWYRRVMGKEIKFLLHFVKESKQDESGMPNNRFLAERTGGTYSTLKVQPAELEDSGVYFCASSQARPAHNSPLHFGNGTRLTVT.

This clone was observed a few times. The V and J genes are TRBV7-3 and TRBJ1-2; possible D gene TRBD1, 6 bases. CDR1 and CDR2 (germline): SGHTA, FQGTGA. The CDR3 loop spans 13 amino acids. The V and J ends lost 3 bases and 8 bases respectively, with 13 bases between them. CDR3 nucleotide sequence: TGTGCCAGCAGCTTTGGACCAGGGGAAGGCTACACCTTC. Translating gives CASSFGPGEGYTF. The complete variable domain, with remaining parts taken from reference TRBV7-3 and TRBJ1-2, reads GAGVSQTPSNKVTEKGKYVELRCDPISGHTALYWYRQSLGQGPEFLIYFQGTGAADDSGLPNDRFFAVRPEGSVSTLKIQRTERGDSAVYLCASSFGPGEGYTFGSGTRLTVV.

The chain uses TRBV29-1 and TRBJ1-2; unclear D gene. V was cut by 1 base and J by 3 bases, with 12 bases left in between. The CDR3 is made up of 14 amino acids. In germline, CDR1 is SQVTM, CDR2 ANQGSEA. The CDR3 here is CSVEARGEDYGYTF. In nucleotides, the CDR3 is TGCAGCGTTGAAGCACGTGGGGAGGACTATGGCTACACCTTC.

The sample holds one count of this clone. The chain couples TRBV19 to TRBJ2-5, with D tentatively TRBD2 (5 bases). The CDR3 consists of 15 residues. Trimming cost V 4 bases and J 5 bases, with 17 bases left between them. The germline V gene has CDR1 LNHDA and CDR2 SQIVND (reference sequence). The CDR3 protein is CASSRSGLQQETQYF. CDR3 nucleotides: TGTGCCAGTAGTAGATCGGGGTTGCAGCAGGAGACCCAGTACTTC.

This rearrangement joins TRBV4-1 to TRBJ2-1, with D perhaps assigned TRBD1 or TRBD2 (5 bases each). This CDR3 is 14 amino acids long. V was cut by 2 bases and J by 8 bases, with 13 bases left in between. CDR1 is MGHRA and CDR2 is YSYEKL in the germline V gene. CDR3 loop: CASSQLGPKDEQFF. In nucleotides, the CDR3 is TGCGCCAGCAGCCAATTGGGACCTAAAGATGAGCAGTTCTTC.

The rearrangement uses TRBV5-1 and TRBJ1-2; D gene uncertain. The V and J ends lost 2 bases and 4 bases respectively, with 21 bases between them. Germline lookup yields CDR1 SGHRS and CDR2 YFSETQ. The CDR3 totals 17 residues. The CDR3 protein is CASSLASSASLVYGYTF. The CDR3 DNA follows: TGCGCCAGCAGCTTAGCAAGCTCGGCTTCTCTTGTCTATGGCTACACCTTC.

The chain is built from TRBV10-3 and TRBJ2-7; D unresolved. V lost 0 bases to trimming and J lost 3 bases, with 12 bases between them. The CDR3 length is 15 residues. Germline V gene data show CDR1 as ENHRY and CDR2 as SYGVKD. CDR3 nucleotide sequence: TGTGCCATCAGTGAGTCGAATGCAGGAATCTACGAGCAGTACTTC. Its protein is CAISESNAGIYEQYF.

In its sample, this clone was seen a few times. The V gene is TRBV5-1, the J gene TRBJ1-2; 9 nucleotides match TRBD1. CDR3 length equals 14 residues. J gave up 6 bases and V 1 base, and 4 bases lay outside the gene matches. Germline CDR1 is SGHRS and CDR2 is YFSETQ. The CDR3 here is CASSLRGQGHGYTF. The CDR3 DNA reads TGCGCCAGCAGCTTGAGGGGACAGGGTCATGGCTACACCTTC.

The V gene is TRBV23-1, the J gene TRBJ1-4, with TRBD1 identical over 8 bases. TRBV23-1 counts as an open reading frame of uncertain function. V gave up 8 bases and J gave up 3 bases; unmatched junction bases: 23. The CDR3 spans 20 residues. DNA for the CDR3: TGCGCCAGCCGCCGGGACAGGCCTGGCACCTGGCGGAAGCCTAATGAAAAACTGTTTTTT. Translating it yields CASRRDRPGTWRKPNEKLFF.

V usage is TRBV6-5 and J usage is TRBJ1-1; TRBD1 might be the D (5 bases). Trimming took 6 bases from V and 4 from J, leaving 15 bases between them. CDR1 is MNHEY, CDR2 SVGAGI, per germline. This CDR3 comprises 14 residues. In DNA, the CDR3 is TGTGCCAGCAGCAGCAGGGTGGGGAGCACTGAAGCTTTCTTT. Its protein product is CASSSRVGSTEAFF.

This clone is medium-sized in the sample. This CDR3 is CASRPEGINYGYTF. The CDR3 nucleotides are TGTGCCAGTAGGCCGGAGGGAATTAACTATGGCTACACCTTC. The chain is built from TRBV7-9 and TRBJ1-2; no clear D. The CDR3 is made up of 14 amino acids. V dropped 9 bases and J dropped 1 base, with 15 bases sitting between them. CDR1 and CDR2 (germline): SEHNR, FQNEAQ (reference sequence).

There are a few counts of this clone. This chain uses TRBV11-2 with TRBJ1-5, with 10 nucleotides matching TRBD1. CDR3 length: 15 residues. Losses at the gene ends were 5 bases for V and 5 bases for J; bases not matched to a gene: 6. In germline, CDR1 is SGHAT, CDR2 FQNNGV. CDR3 DNA: TGTGCCAGCAGCCCCGGGACAGGGGTCGATCAGCCCCAGCATTTT. Protein product: CASSPGTGVDQPQHF.

This clone was seen repeatedly, ten times or more. CDR3: CAWSGQGGTEAFF. In DNA, the CDR3 is TGTGCCTGGAGTGGGCAGGGGGGCACTGAAGCTTTCTTT. V usage is TRBV30 and J usage is TRBJ1-1; TRBD1 matches at 7 bases. V trimming: 1 base; J trimming: 4 bases; junction bases outside the gene matches: 3. This CDR3 spans 13 amino acids. Germline V gives CDR1 GTSNPN, CDR2 SVGIG (reference sequence).

On this clone itself: Within the sample, other DNA sequences also encode this same CDR3. The chain is built from TRBV2 and TRBJ1-5, with D maybe TRBD1 (6 bases). V lost 4 bases and J lost 4, with 11 bases in between. The V gene's germline CDR1 is SNHLY and CDR2 FYNNEI. This CDR3 contains 14 residues. The CDR3 DNA is TGTGCCAGCAGTGTGGAGGGGGGTAATCAGCCCCAGCATTTT. Translation gives CASSVEGGNQPQHF.

The rearrangement uses TRBV12-5 and TRBJ1-1, with D possibly being TRBD1 (6 bases). The CDR3 totals 17 residues. The germline V gene has CDR1 LGHNT and CDR2 FRNRAP. V dropped 0 bases and J dropped 5 bases, with 19 bases sitting between them. This chain's CDR3 is CASGLVRGAQGGTEAFF. The CDR3 nucleotides are TGTGCTAGTGGTTTGGTTCGAGGGGCACAGGGTGGGACTGAAGCTTTCTTT.

This clone was recorded once. The rearrangement uses TRBV30 and TRBJ1-2; D is possibly TRBD1 (6 bases). Germline CDR1 and CDR2: GTSNPN and SVGIG (reference sequence). V gave up 2 bases and J gave up 4 bases, with 17 bases separating them. There are 15 residues in the CDR3. CDR3 sequence: CAWSFGEGVIYGYTF. CDR3 DNA: TGTGCCTGGAGTTTTGGGGAGGGGGTCATCTATGGCTACACCTTC.

The chain recombines TRBV6-5 with TRBJ1-2, with 9 bases identical to TRBD1. Per the germline V gene, CDR1 is MNHEY and CDR2 is SVGAGI. The length of the CDR3 is 13 residues. With 10 bases clipped from V and 8 bases from J, the junction kept 11 bases outside the gene matches. The CDR3 is CAIHSGTGPGYTF. CDR3 in DNA: TGTGCCATCCATTCCGGGACAGGGCCCGGCTACACCTTC.

This chain uses TRBV2 with TRBJ2-3; TRBD2 might be the D (5 bases). V shed 8 bases and J shed 0 bases, with 15 bases lying between them. The CDR3 has 15 residues. Germline V gives CDR1 SNHLY, CDR2 FYNNEI. The CDR3 is CASGPDYTSTDTQYF. CDR3 DNA: TGTGCCAGCGGGCCTGACTACACTAGCACAGATACGCAGTATTTT.

The chain links TRBV4-1 to TRBJ1-2, with 7 bases that match TRBD1. The CDR3 has 15 amino acids. J was trimmed by 3 bases and V by 0 bases; bases with no gene match: 4. The germline CDR1 and CDR2 sequences are MGHRA and YSYEKL. In nucleotides, the CDR3 is TGCGCCAGCAGCCAAGATAGTGGACAGGACTATGGCTACACCTTC. It codes for CASSQDSGQDYGYTF.

This clone was seen once. The chain couples TRBV6-5 to TRBJ2-5; D might be TRBD1 (6 bases). Germline V gives CDR1 MNHEY, CDR2 SVGAGI. V shed 7 bases and J shed 2 bases, with 11 bases lying between them. The CDR3 loop spans 13 amino acids. The CDR3 nucleotides read TGTGCCAGCACCAGGGGAAATCAAGAGACCCAGTACTTC. Encoded protein: CASTRGNQETQYF.

The chain links TRBV4-2 to TRBJ2-5; D is unresolved. The germline V and J ends were trimmed by 10 bases and 1 base, with 16 bases remaining between them. Germline loops: CDR1 LGHNA, CDR2 YNFKEQ. This CDR3 has 14 amino acids. CDR3 nucleotides: TGTGCCACCGCCCCTGACCCTCTCCAAGAGACCCAGTACTTC. This gives the protein CATAPDPLQETQYF.

This clone was observed a handful of times. The V and J genes are TRBV6-1 and TRBJ1-1; 10 positions agree with TRBD1. The V gene's germline CDR1 is MNHNS and CDR2 SASEGT. Germline trimming cut 8 bases from V and 4 bases from J; bases unmatched to any gene: 10. The CDR3 runs to 15 residues. CDR3 coding DNA: TGTGCCAGCGGAAGACAGGGGGCATTGGCCACTGAAGCTTTCTTT. Translated: CASGRQGALATEAFF.

As to this clone: Other nucleotide sequences in the sample specify the same CDR3. V usage is TRBV11-2 and J usage is TRBJ1-2, with TRBD1 as a possible D gene (5 bases). Deletions cut 1 base from V and 2 bases from J, with 5 bases between. The germline gives CDR1 SGHAT, CDR2 FQNNGV. The CDR3 runs to 13 residues. CDR3 nucleotide sequence: TGTGCCAGCAGCTTAGGGGGGAACTATGGCTACACCTTC. It yields the protein CASSLGGNYGYTF.

The chain carries TRBV13 and TRBJ2-7, with D tentatively TRBD2 (5 bases). V dropped 4 bases and J dropped 0 bases, with 16 bases sitting between them. This CDR3 comprises 16 residues. Germline-derived CDR1 and CDR2 are PRHDT and FYEKMQ (reference sequence). The DNA for the CDR3 is TGTGCCAGCAGCTCCCGAGGAGGCACGTTCTCCTACGAGCAGTACTTC. It specifies CASSSRGGTFSYEQYF.

This clone was counted a single time. The rearrangement links TRBV5-8 to TRBJ1-1; tentative D call: TRBD1 (5 bases). The CDR3 contains 14 residues. Germline values: CDR1 SGHTS, CDR2 YDEGEE. Trimming cost V 4 bases and J 7 bases, with 17 bases left between them. The CDR3: CASSLGANTVEAFF. The CDR3 DNA reads as TGTGCCAGCAGCCTTGGGGCAAATACAGTTGAAGCTTTCTTT.

This chain joins TRBV7-2 and TRBJ1-2; 7 nucleotides align to TRBD1. V lost 2 bases and J lost 7; bases outside the gene matches: 4. The CDR3 loop spans 13 amino acids. From germline, CDR1 is SGHTA and CDR2 FQGNSA. Here the CDR3 DNA reads TGTGCCAGCAGCTTACGGACAGGCGGTGGCTACACCTTC. Translating it yields CASSLRTGGGYTF. Filled out from reference TRBV7-2 and TRBJ1-2, the complete variable domain reads GAGVSQSPSNKVTEKGKDVELRCDPISGHTALYWYRQSLGQGLEFLIYFQGNSAPDKSGLPSDRFSAERTGGSVSTLTIQRTQQEDSAVYLCASSLRTGGGYTFGSGTRLTVV.

The J gene is TRBJ2-1, the V gene TRBV4-1; D remains ambiguous. Germline CDR1 reads MGHRA; CDR2 reads YSYEKL. The length of the CDR3 is 14 residues. Deletions cut 3 bases from V and 6 bases from J, with 12 bases between. For the CDR3, the DNA is TGCGCCAGCAGCCAGCGGAACTTGGGCAATGAGCAGTTCTTC. This codes for CASSQRNLGNEQFF.

V is TRBV5-5 and J is TRBJ1-4; TRBD1 is a possible D gene (5 bases). Trimming shortened V by 2 bases and J by 0 bases, and 11 bases separated the two germline ends. The CDR3 spans 16 residues. CDR1 and CDR2 from the germline V gene are SGHKS and YYEKEE (reference sequence). CDR3 residues: CASSLQVPTTNEKLFF. CDR3 DNA sequence: TGTGCCAGCAGCTTACAGGTCCCCACAACTAATGAAAAACTGTTTTTT.

This clone was found once. The chain recombines TRBV30 with TRBJ1-3, with D tentatively TRBD1 (6 bases). The V end was cut by 3 bases, the J end by 3 bases, with 15 bases between. The CDR3 sequence is 15 residues long. Germline-derived CDR1 and CDR2 are GTSNPN and SVGIG (reference sequence). CDR3: CAWRQGLTYGNTIYF. As DNA, the CDR3 is TGTGCCTGGAGACAGGGTCTGACGTATGGAAACACCATATATTTT. The whole variable domain, filled in from reference TRBV30 and TRBJ1-3, reads SQTIHQWPATLVQPVGSPLSLECTVEGTSNPNLYWYRQAAGRGLQLLFYSVGIGQISSEVPQNLSASRPQDRQFILSSKKLLLSDSGFYLCAWRQGLTYGNTIYFGEGSWLTVV.